The 7 T cell receptor beta chains below all came from one sample that was sequenced in a study of T cell changes during pregnancy in multiple sclerosis. Sequenced by immunoSEQ multiplex PCR; TCRdb stores in-frame clones only, minus some. The repertoire holds 40,000 to 60,000 clones, with about 92% as singletons. Source: CD4+ T cells from peripheral blood mononuclear cells, taken before pregnancy. All receptors derive from a female donor with multiple sclerosis, enrolled in a pregnancy study.

V usage is TRBV29-1 and J usage is TRBJ1-2; 10 bases align to TRBD1. V shed 7 bases and J 6 bases; nucleotides not matched to a gene: 8. Germline V CDR1 and CDR2: SQVTM, ANQGSEA. CDR3 length: 13 residues. The CDR3 sequence: CSARDRGYDGYTF. As DNA, the CDR3 is TGCAGCGCCCGGGACAGGGGATATGATGGCTACACCTTC. The variable domain in full, completed from reference TRBV29-1 and TRBJ1-2, reads SAVISQKPSRDICQRGTSLTIQCQVDSQVTMMFWYRQQPGQSLTLIATANQGSEATYESGFVIDKFPISRPNLTFSTLTVSNMSPEDSSIYLCSARDRGYDGYTFGSGTRLTVV.

CDR3 loop: CASAGTAGGNEQFF. CDR3 sequence (DNA): TGTGCCAGCGCTGGGACGGCGGGAGGGAATGAGCAGTTCTTC. The chain is built from TRBV7-9 and TRBJ2-1, with 9 bases identical to TRBD2. Germline CDR1 is SEHNR and CDR2 is FQNEAQ (reference sequence). The trim removed 8 bases at V and 7 bases at J, leaving 9 bases unmatched. The CDR3 spans 14 residues.

This clone has a single count. This rearrangement joins TRBV2 to TRBJ2-7; D is undetermined. CDR3 length: 13 residues. V was clipped by 6 bases and J by 3 bases, with 12 bases between them. Germline assignment: CDR1 SNHLY and CDR2 FYNNEI. CDR3 region: CASSDPNSYEQYF. CDR3 nucleotide sequence: TGTGCCAGCAGCGACCCTAACAGCTACGAGCAGTACTTC. The variable domain in full, with the rest retrieved from reference TRBV2 and TRBJ2-7, is EPEVTQTPSHQVTQMGQEVILRCVPISNHLYFYWYRQILGQKVEFLVSFYNNEISEKSEIFDDQFSVERPDGSNFTLKIRSTKLEDSAMYFCASSDPNSYEQYFGPGTRLTVT.

V and J are TRBV19 and TRBJ1-2, with no clear D. The CDR3 spans 12 residues. The germline V gene encodes CDR1 LNHDA and CDR2 SQIVND (reference sequence). Trimming shortened V by 10 bases and J by 5 bases, and 14 bases separated the two germline ends. The CDR3 coding sequence is TGTGCCATCGCCCGGGAGCCTTATGGCTACACCTTC. This encodes CAIAREPYGYTF. The full variable domain, with the rest looked up from reference TRBV19 and TRBJ1-2, is DGGITQSPKYLFRKEGQNVTLSCEQNLNHDAMYWYRQDPGQGLRLIYYSQIVNDFQKGDIAEGYSVSREKKESFPLTVTSAQKNPTAFYLCAIAREPYGYTFGSGTRLTVV.

The CDR3 protein is CASSFYLGGSFSGNTEAFF. CDR3 sequence (DNA): TGCGCCAGCAGCTTCTACCTGGGTGGTTCTTTCTCAGGGAACACTGAAGCTTTCTTT. The chain links TRBV5-1 to TRBJ1-1; unclear D gene. Looked up from germline, CDR1 is SGHRS and CDR2 is YFSETQ. V lost 2 bases to trimming and J lost 1 base, with 24 bases between them. CDR3 length: 19 amino acids.

The chain has TRBV2 and TRBJ1-1; 7 positions agree with TRBD1. The CDR3 loop spans 15 amino acids. V dropped 8 bases and J dropped 1; count of bases not matched to a gene: 10. Germline values: CDR1 SNHLY, CDR2 FYNNEI. Here the CDR3 reads CASRHPGQANTEAFF. CDR3 sequence (DNA): TGTGCCAGCCGTCATCCTGGACAGGCGAACACTGAAGCTTTCTTT.

This clone was seen only once. This sequence joins TRBV29-1 and TRBJ2-1; TRBD1 matches 8 bases. The V gene's germline CDR1 is SQVTM and CDR2 ANQGSEA. This CDR3 region has 13 residues. Trimming cost V 6 bases and J 5 bases; bases outside gene matches: 6. CDR3 nucleotides: TGCAGCGTGCGGACAGGGAACGACAATGAGCAGTTCTTC. Its translation: CSVRTGNDNEQFF.